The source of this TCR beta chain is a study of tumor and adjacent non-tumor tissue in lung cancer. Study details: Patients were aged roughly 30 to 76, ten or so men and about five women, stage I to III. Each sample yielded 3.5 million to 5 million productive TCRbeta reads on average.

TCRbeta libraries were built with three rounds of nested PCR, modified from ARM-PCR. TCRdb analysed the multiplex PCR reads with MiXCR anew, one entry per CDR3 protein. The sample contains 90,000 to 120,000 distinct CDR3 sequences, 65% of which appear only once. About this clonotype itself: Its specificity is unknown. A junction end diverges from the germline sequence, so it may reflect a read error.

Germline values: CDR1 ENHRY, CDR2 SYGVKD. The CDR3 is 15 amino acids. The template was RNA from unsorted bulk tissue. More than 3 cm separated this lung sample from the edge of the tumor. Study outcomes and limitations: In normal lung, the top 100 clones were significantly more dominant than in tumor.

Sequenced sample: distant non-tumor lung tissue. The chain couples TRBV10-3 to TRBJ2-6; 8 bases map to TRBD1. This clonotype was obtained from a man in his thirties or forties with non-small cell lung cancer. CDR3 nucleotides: TGTGCCATCAGCCCAGGGGGCTCTGGAGCCAACGTCCTGACTTTC. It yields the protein CAISPGGSGANVLTF.